A selection of T cell receptor beta chains follows, all from one sample in a study of cytomegalovirus exposure and HLA in healthy donors. The data were produced by immunoSEQ multiplex PCR, yet TCRdb's version contains in-frame clones alone and is incomplete. The sample has some 190,000 clones, roughly 86% seen once. The source material was PBMCs. These receptors all come from a man aged 30 to 39 in good health and CMV-seropositive. CDR3s include the opening cysteine and the closing phenylalanine or tryptophan. The order of the fields is D gene, V gene, CDR3 length, clone size, J gene, CDR3 protein, CDR3 DNA. D genes are given only for firm matches. The listing skips clone size in some rows; elsewhere it reads once, few, many or a size class.

D gene: .
V gene: TRBV28
CDR3 length: 16
clone size: .
J gene: TRBJ1-3
CDR3 protein: CASSRRVDSSGNTIYF
CDR3 DNA: TGTGCCAGCAGTCGGCGGGTAGACTCCTCTGGAAACACCATATATTTT

D gene: .
V gene: TRBV6-1
CDR3 length: 12
clone size: few
J gene: TRBJ1-5
CDR3 protein: CASSEAGQPQHF
CDR3 DNA: TGTGCCAGCAGTGAAGCGGGCCAGCCCCAGCATTTT

D gene: TRBD2
V gene: TRBV6-6
CDR3 length: 16
clone size: .
J gene: TRBJ2-7
CDR3 protein: CASRPRGRTSSYEQYF
CDR3 DNA: TGTGCCAGCAGACCGCGCGGGAGAACCAGCTCCTACGAGCAGTACTTC

D gene: .
V gene: TRBV5-4
CDR3 length: 14
clone size: .
J gene: TRBJ1-3
CDR3 protein: CASSLDSSGNTIYF
CDR3 DNA: TGTGCCAGCAGCCTTGACAGCTCTGGAAACACCATATATTTT

D gene: TRBD1
V gene: TRBV27
CDR3 length: 16
clone size: .
J gene: TRBJ1-5
CDR3 protein: CASSLNSGTANQPQHF
CDR3 DNA: TGTGCCAGCAGTTTAAATTCCGGGACAGCAAATCAGCCCCAGCATTTT

D gene: .
V gene: TRBV6-6
CDR3 length: 13
clone size: .
J gene: TRBJ1-2
CDR3 protein: CASSYFYRVGYTF
CDR3 DNA: TGTGCCAGCAGTTACTTCTACAGGGTTGGCTACACCTTC

D gene: TRBD1
V gene: TRBV7-8
CDR3 length: 14
clone size: many
J gene: TRBJ1-6
CDR3 protein: CASSNDRGNSPLHF
CDR3 DNA: TGTGCCAGCAGCAACGACAGGGGTAATTCACCCCTCCACTTT

D gene: .
V gene: TRBV5-1
CDR3 length: 14
clone size: .
J gene: TRBJ2-2
CDR3 protein: CASSLLQGSGELFF
CDR3 DNA: TGCGCCAGCAGCTTGCTCCAGGGAAGTGGGGAGCTGTTTTTT

D gene: TRBD1
V gene: TRBV19
CDR3 length: 16
clone size: .
J gene: TRBJ1-5
CDR3 protein: CASSMGTGTGGQPQHF
CDR3 DNA: TGTGCCAGTAGTATGGGTACCGGGACAGGCGGTCAGCCCCAGCATTTT

D gene: TRBD1
V gene: TRBV11-2
CDR3 length: 15
clone size: .
J gene: TRBJ2-1
CDR3 protein: CASSPGQGEYNEQFF
CDR3 DNA: TGTGCCAGCAGCCCCGGACAGGGGGAGTACAATGAGCAGTTCTTC

D gene: .
V gene: TRBV30
CDR3 length: 14
clone size: .
J gene: TRBJ2-7
CDR3 protein: CAWRPASDPYEQYF
CDR3 DNA: TGTGCCTGGAGGCCGGCCTCGGACCCCTACGAGCAGTACTTC

D gene: .
V gene: TRBV2
CDR3 length: 14
clone size: .
J gene: TRBJ1-1
CDR3 protein: CARREYQENTEAFF
CDR3 DNA: TGTGCCAGACGAGAATATCAGGAAAACACTGAAGCTTTCTTT

D gene: TRBD2
V gene: TRBV7-2
CDR3 length: 16
clone size: .
J gene: TRBJ2-3
CDR3 protein: CASSLVGGTSPDTQYF
CDR3 DNA: TGTGCCAGCAGCTTAGTAGGTGGGACTAGCCCAGATACGCAGTATTTT

D gene: .
V gene: TRBV27
CDR3 length: 14
clone size: .
J gene: TRBJ2-1
CDR3 protein: CASSFPGGGNEQFF
CDR3 DNA: TGTGCCAGCAGTTTCCCGGGTGGTGGGAATGAGCAGTTCTTC

D gene: TRBD1
V gene: TRBV11-2
CDR3 length: 14
clone size: .
J gene: TRBJ1-1
CDR3 protein: CASSLTGGMIEAFF
CDR3 DNA: TGTGCCAGCAGCTTGACAGGGGGTATGATTGAAGCTTTCTTT

D gene: .
V gene: TRBV6-1
CDR3 length: 12
clone size: .
J gene: TRBJ2-7
CDR3 protein: CASWTTYYEQYF
CDR3 DNA: TGTGCCAGCTGGACTACCTACTACGAGCAGTACTTC

D gene: .
V gene: TRBV11-2
CDR3 length: 13
clone size: .
J gene: TRBJ2-3
CDR3 protein: CASSLGTADTQYF
CDR3 DNA: TGTGCCAGCAGCTTAGGGACCGCAGATACGCAGTATTTT

D gene: .
V gene: TRBV6-6
CDR3 length: 12
clone size: .
J gene: TRBJ2-5
CDR3 protein: CASSYAQETQYF
CDR3 DNA: TGTGCCAGCAGTTACGCCCAAGAGACCCAGTACTTC

D gene: TRBD2
V gene: TRBV5-1
CDR3 length: 16
clone size: .
J gene: TRBJ2-2
CDR3 protein: CASSSLAGVNTGELFF
CDR3 DNA: TGCGCCAGCAGCTCACTAGCGGGGGTGAACACCGGGGAGCTGTTTTTT

D gene: .
V gene: TRBV5-6
CDR3 length: 14
clone size: .
J gene: TRBJ1-5
CDR3 protein: CASSLGLHNQPQHF
CDR3 DNA: TGTGCCAGCAGCTTAGGATTGCACAATCAGCCCCAGCATTTT

D gene: TRBD1
V gene: TRBV7-3
CDR3 length: 16
clone size: once
J gene: TRBJ2-1
CDR3 protein: CASSLMRTGGGNEQFF
CDR3 DNA: TGTGCCAGCAGCTTAATGCGGACAGGGGGCGGGAATGAGCAGTTCTTC

D gene: .
V gene: TRBV5-6
CDR3 length: 12
clone size: .
J gene: TRBJ2-7
CDR3 protein: CASSPVRGEQYF
CDR3 DNA: TGTGCCAGCAGCCCCGTGAGAGGGGAGCAGTACTTC

D gene: TRBD1
V gene: TRBV19
CDR3 length: 15
clone size: .
J gene: TRBJ2-1
CDR3 protein: CASRSTGQGHNEQFF
CDR3 DNA: TGTGCCAGTCGTAGTACGGGACAGGGACACAATGAGCAGTTCTTC

D gene: .
V gene: TRBV29-1
CDR3 length: 14
clone size: .
J gene: TRBJ2-1
CDR3 protein: CSVVSGDFNDEQFF
CDR3 DNA: TGCAGCGTTGTGTCCGGGGACTTTAACGATGAGCAGTTCTTC

D gene: TRBD1
V gene: TRBV4-1
CDR3 length: 16
clone size: .
J gene: TRBJ1-1
CDR3 protein: CASSPTDRGRSTEAFF
CDR3 DNA: TGCGCCAGCAGCCCAACCGACAGGGGCAGAAGTACTGAAGCTTTCTTT

D gene: TRBD1
V gene: TRBV11-2
CDR3 length: 12
clone size: once
J gene: TRBJ1-1
CDR3 protein: CASSLGTAEAFF
CDR3 DNA: TGTGCCAGCAGCCTCGGGACAGCTGAAGCTTTCTTT

D gene: TRBD1
V gene: TRBV27
CDR3 length: 12
clone size: .
J gene: TRBJ2-7
CDR3 protein: CATGTGAREQYF
CDR3 DNA: TGTGCCACCGGGACAGGGGCTCGAGAGCAGTACTTC

D gene: TRBD1
V gene: TRBV7-6
CDR3 length: 14
clone size: .
J gene: TRBJ2-7
CDR3 protein: CASTLLTGDNEQYF
CDR3 DNA: TGTGCCAGCACCCTTTTGACAGGGGACAACGAGCAGTACTTC

D gene: .
V gene: TRBV4-3
CDR3 length: 14
clone size: once
J gene: TRBJ1-1
CDR3 protein: CASSLQPRNTEAFF
CDR3 DNA: TGCGCCAGCAGCCTGCAACCGAGGAACACTGAAGCTTTCTTT

D gene: .
V gene: TRBV28
CDR3 length: 12
clone size: few
J gene: TRBJ2-7
CDR3 protein: CASRVDTYEQYF
CDR3 DNA: TGTGCCAGCAGGGTTGACACCTACGAGCAGTACTTC

D gene: .
V gene: TRBV6-1
CDR3 length: 11
clone size: once
J gene: TRBJ2-3
CDR3 protein: CASKGQDTQYF
CDR3 DNA: TGTGCCAGCAAGGGGCAGGATACGCAGTATTTT

D gene: TRBD2
V gene: TRBV27
CDR3 length: 15
clone size: few
J gene: TRBJ2-5
CDR3 protein: CASAEAGRGQETQYF
CDR3 DNA: TGTGCCAGCGCAGAAGCGGGACGGGGCCAAGAGACCCAGTACTTC

D gene: TRBD1
V gene: TRBV5-6
CDR3 length: 16
clone size: .
J gene: TRBJ1-5
CDR3 protein: CASSLLVSGDRQPQHF
CDR3 DNA: TGTGCCAGCAGCTTGCTAGTGTCCGGGGACAGGCAGCCCCAGCATTTT

D gene: .
V gene: TRBV2
CDR3 length: 14
clone size: .
J gene: TRBJ2-5
CDR3 protein: CASGLQGGQETQYF
CDR3 DNA: TGTGCCAGCGGTCTACAGGGGGGGCAAGAGACCCAGTACTTC

D gene: TRBD2
V gene: TRBV6-5
CDR3 length: 15
clone size: .
J gene: TRBJ2-1
CDR3 protein: CASSPRSGRNNEQFF
CDR3 DNA: TGTGCCAGCAGCCCTCGGAGCGGGAGGAACAATGAGCAGTTCTTC

D gene: TRBD2
V gene: TRBV19
CDR3 length: 17
clone size: .
J gene: TRBJ2-7
CDR3 protein: CASSIGASGSRSYEQYF
CDR3 DNA: TGTGCCAGTAGTATCGGGGCTAGCGGGAGCCGCTCCTACGAGCAGTACTTC

D gene: .
V gene: TRBV7-2
CDR3 length: 16
clone size: .
J gene: TRBJ1-2
CDR3 protein: CASSPPGLKANYGYTF
CDR3 DNA: TGTGCCAGCAGCCCCCCAGGGCTAAAGGCGAACTATGGCTACACCTTC

D gene: .
V gene: TRBV5-4
CDR3 length: 14
clone size: few
J gene: TRBJ1-2
CDR3 protein: CASSYGQNIYGYTF
CDR3 DNA: TGTGCCAGCAGCTACGGACAGAACATTTATGGCTACACCTTC

D gene: TRBD1
V gene: TRBV6-5
CDR3 length: 15
clone size: once
J gene: TRBJ1-5
CDR3 protein: CASSYSRGLNQPQHF
CDR3 DNA: TGTGCCAGCAGTTACTCGAGGGGGCTAAATCAGCCCCAGCATTTT

D gene: TRBD1
V gene: TRBV27
CDR3 length: 13
clone size: .
J gene: TRBJ1-4
CDR3 protein: CASSFNRGEKLFF
CDR3 DNA: TGTGCCAGCAGTTTTAACAGGGGCGAAAAACTGTTTTTT

D gene: .
V gene: TRBV2
CDR3 length: 14
clone size: .
J gene: TRBJ2-5
CDR3 protein: CASSEGALSMTQYF
CDR3 DNA: TGTGCCAGCAGTGAAGGGGCCTTAAGTATGACCCAGTACTTC

D gene: .
V gene: TRBV6-5
CDR3 length: 15
clone size: .
J gene: TRBJ1-3
CDR3 protein: CASSYFGGLGNTIYF
CDR3 DNA: TGTGCCAGCAGTTACTTCGGGGGATTGGGAAACACCATATATTTT

D gene: .
V gene: TRBV27
CDR3 length: 16
clone size: .
J gene: TRBJ2-7
CDR3 protein: CASSSFTGHSPYEQYF
CDR3 DNA: TGTGCCAGCAGTTCCTTCACTGGGCACTCTCCGTACGAGCAGTACTTC

D gene: TRBD1
V gene: TRBV6-6
CDR3 length: 14
clone size: .
J gene: TRBJ1-1
CDR3 protein: CASSPGQRGTEAFF
CDR3 DNA: TGTGCCAGCAGTCCGGGACAGCGCGGCACTGAAGCTTTCTTT

D gene: .
V gene: TRBV2
CDR3 length: 11
clone size: .
J gene: TRBJ2-7
CDR3 protein: CASRGSYEQYF
CDR3 DNA: TGTGCCAGCAGGGGAAGCTACGAGCAGTACTTC

D gene: .
V gene: TRBV6-5
CDR3 length: 14
clone size: .
J gene: TRBJ2-7
CDR3 protein: CASSYNFQAYEQYF
CDR3 DNA: TGTGCCAGCAGTTACAATTTCCAGGCCTACGAGCAGTACTTC

D gene: .
V gene: TRBV27
CDR3 length: 14
clone size: .
J gene: TRBJ2-7
CDR3 protein: CASSSPPTLHEQYF
CDR3 DNA: TGTGCCAGCAGTTCCCCCCCCACCTTGCACGAGCAGTACTTC

D gene: TRBD1
V gene: TRBV10-3
CDR3 length: 18
clone size: .
J gene: TRBJ2-7
CDR3 protein: CAISELSHRDRGTYEQYF
CDR3 DNA: TGTGCCATCAGTGAGTTAAGTCACCGGGACAGGGGCACCTACGAGCAGTACTTC

D gene: .
V gene: TRBV27
CDR3 length: 12
clone size: .
J gene: TRBJ2-3
CDR3 protein: CASSPWGDTQYF
CDR3 DNA: TGTGCCAGCAGTCCCTGGGGAGATACGCAGTATTTT

D gene: .
V gene: TRBV6-4
CDR3 length: 15
clone size: .
J gene: TRBJ2-3
CDR3 protein: CASSEVGGSTDTQYF
CDR3 DNA: TGTGCCAGCAGTGAAGTGGGCGGAAGCACAGATACGCAGTATTTT

D gene: .
V gene: TRBV5-8
CDR3 length: 16
clone size: .
J gene: TRBJ1-2
CDR3 protein: CASSFTGLRRSLGYTF
CDR3 DNA: TGTGCCAGCAGCTTTACTGGGCTTCGCCGCTCTCTCGGCTACACCTTC

D gene: TRBD1
V gene: TRBV16
CDR3 length: 14
clone size: .
J gene: TRBJ1-4
CDR3 protein: CASSLGQVGEKLFF
CDR3 DNA: TGTGCCAGCAGCCTCGGACAGGTGGGCGAAAAACTGTTTTTT

D gene: TRBD2
V gene: TRBV7-9
CDR3 length: 17
clone size: once
J gene: TRBJ2-1
CDR3 protein: CASSSPLAGREYNEQFF
CDR3 DNA: TGTGCCAGCAGCTCCCCACTAGCGGGACGAGAGTACAATGAGCAGTTCTTC

D gene: TRBD2
V gene: TRBV5-4
CDR3 length: 15
clone size: .
J gene: TRBJ2-2
CDR3 protein: CASSPGLAGVGELFF
CDR3 DNA: TGTGCCAGCAGCCCGGGCCTAGCGGGGGTCGGGGAGCTGTTTTTT